This T cell receptor beta chain is from a study of early T cells in non-severe SARS-CoV-2 infection. Looking at the study overall: Sequencing of bulk RNA from unsorted whole blood was done, without chain pairing.

TCRdb re-analysed the 5' RACE reads in MiXCR, keeping a single row per CDR3 protein. The sample has approximately 90,000 distinct CDR3 sequences, approximately 12% seen once. The TCR sequence derives from an adult who was a healthcare worker with PCR-confirmed SARS-CoV-2 infection or an uninfected control (not recorded which). The sample consisted of whole blood, taken at baseline.

The CDR3 protein is CASRPGLAENEQFF. Written as DNA, the CDR3 is TGTGCCAGCCGCCCGGGACTAGCGGAGAATGAGCAGTTCTTC. This sequence joins TRBV7-2 and TRBJ2-1; 11 bases are a match to TRBD2. The germline V gene has CDR1 SGHTA and CDR2 FQGNSA. J lost 7 bases, V lost 8 bases, and 7 bases had no gene match. This CDR3 comprises 14 residues.